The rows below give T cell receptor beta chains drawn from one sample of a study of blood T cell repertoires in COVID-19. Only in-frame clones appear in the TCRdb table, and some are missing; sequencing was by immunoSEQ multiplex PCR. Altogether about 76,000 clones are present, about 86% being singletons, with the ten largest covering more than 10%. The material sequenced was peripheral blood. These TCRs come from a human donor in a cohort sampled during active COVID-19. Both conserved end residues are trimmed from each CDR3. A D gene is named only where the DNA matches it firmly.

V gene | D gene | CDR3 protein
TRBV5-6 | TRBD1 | ASSRQGQGETQY
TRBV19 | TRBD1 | ASSIVWDRGYNEQF
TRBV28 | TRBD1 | ASRATGGSLPQH
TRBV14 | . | ASSQQQGSGYT
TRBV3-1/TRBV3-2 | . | ASSQDGGHLY
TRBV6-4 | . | ASSDSSPFNQPQH
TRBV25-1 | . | ASADYRDYNEQF
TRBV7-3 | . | ASRGSGANVLT
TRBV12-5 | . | ASGSDSSQETQY
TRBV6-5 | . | ASSEGGFYGYT
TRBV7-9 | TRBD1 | ASSHGTGGTEAF
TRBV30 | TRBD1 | AWRGQGQPNEKLF
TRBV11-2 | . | ASSRELNEQY
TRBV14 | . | ASSQDMGPLYNSPLH
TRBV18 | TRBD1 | ASSTGATGVRTEAF
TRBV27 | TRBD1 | ASSYRGAMLNEQF
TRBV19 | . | ASSILSGGSTNEKLF
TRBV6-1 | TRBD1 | ASSAARGQTEAF
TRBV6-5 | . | ASSYVRGQGYT
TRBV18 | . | ASSPGVTNEKLF
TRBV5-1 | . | ASSLGGREDTQY
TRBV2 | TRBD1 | ASERDRASEQY
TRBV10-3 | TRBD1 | AISPGTGEQPQH